This TCR beta chain is drawn from a study of blood T cell repertoires in COVID-19 (dated by TCRdb to the early 2020s). In the study overall: Collaborator samples came from the United States, Italy and Spain and covered acute and convalescent phases of COVID-19. The material from the prospective study consisted of cDNA or gDNA derived from T cells, B-cell-depleted T cells, or PBMCs. Subjects who had been exposed to COVID-19, were actively infected with it, or had recovered from it provided the deeply sampled blood TCRbeta repertoires that made up the dataset. A freely available public database, intended as a resource for researchers studying the immune response to SARS-CoV-2, is where the repertoires were released. The samples were drawn from the first 160 participants of the ongoing ImmuneRACE study and from some 1,300 subjects provided by 6 global collaborators. Sample metadata almost always included a de-identified subject ID, COVID-19 status, age in years and sex. Where available, HLA class I and class II types were taken from metadata supplied by the sample provider and were not determined by assay-based typing. Points the paper makes about the study in general: Clinical and demographic metadata were provided uncurated, with the amount varying by source and participant.

Worth noting for this clone: The antigen it recognizes is unknown. Per-base quality was not reported, and no clone a single base away is much larger than it.

The immunoSEQ Assay, a bias-controlled multiplex PCR, was used to amplify TCRbeta CDR3 regions from genomic DNA. The study's own analysis went as follows. The number of nucleated cells in each sample was estimated from the amplification of reference gene primers within the assay. Sequence reads were collapsed and filtered to measure the absolute abundance of every unique TCRbeta CDR3 rearrangement. Productive Simpson clonality was computed per sample as the square root of Simpson's diversity index over productive rearrangements. As stored in TCRdb, this immuneACCESS dataset retains in-frame rearrangements with V and J assigned. A fraction of the clones does not appear; measured against another copy, unresolved V genes explain less than half of the discrepancy, and the remainder lacks a known reason. V, J and clone size derive from that table, while D and trimming were established from the DNA sequence. Present in this sample are 160,000 or so clones, around 84% of which were seen just once. Jointly, the top ten make up 0.85% to 1.2% of the sample.

Collaborating institutions collected whole blood in K2EDTA tubes following their own protocols. For TCRbeta analysis, collaborators shipped samples as frozen whole blood, isolated PBMCs, or DNA extracted from either of those sample types. Sequences MDHEN (CDR1) and SYDVKM (CDR2) are obtained from the germline V gene. Counted from cysteine to phenylalanine, this CDR3 has 16 amino acids. Only the CDR3 DNA stays, 48 bases, in frame from base 1. The junction shows trimming of 6 bases on V and 1 base on J, plus 13 bases between the germline ends. The rearranged segments are TRBV28 and TRBJ2-6; the D gene is perhaps TRBD2, from 5 matching bases. Sequencing input: peripheral blood. This clonotype was sampled from a man aged 35 to 55 with acute or convalescent COVID-19. The DNA is TGTGCCAGCAGGTTACCCAGAGGGTCTGGGGCCAACGTCCTGACTTTC. It is translated as CASRLPRGSGANVLTF.